The rows below give T cell receptor beta chains drawn from one sample of a study of blood T cell repertoires in COVID-19. Profiling relied on immunoSEQ multiplex PCR, and the TCRdb table lists in-frame clones only, not all of them. Of about 120,000 clones in the sample, roughly four fifths were seen once. The source material was peripheral blood. These receptor sequences come from a woman in her sixties or seventies with acute or convalescent COVID-19. Each CDR3 is given with its conserved first and last residue. D genes are given only for firm matches. Where a row states a size, it is once, few, many or the class of an expanded clone; other rows omit it.

>.|.|TRBJ1-2|TRBV12-3/TRBV12-4
CASRVQGDYGYTF
TGTGCCAGCAGGGTACAGGGCGACTATGGCTACACCTTC
>.|.|TRBJ2-3|TRBV2
CASSEPVADSDTQYF
TGTGCCAGCAGTGAACCGGTAGCGGATTCAGATACGCAGTATTTT
>.|TRBD1|TRBJ1-5|TRBV28
CASSLRQGDLQPQHF
TGTGCCAGCAGTTTAAGGCAGGGGGATCTTCAGCCCCAGCATTTT
>few|TRBD2|TRBJ2-1|TRBV6-2/TRBV6-3
CASSPAGGLVYEQFF
TGTGCCAGCAGTCCAGCGGGGGGGTTGGTCTATGAGCAGTTCTTC
>.|.|TRBJ1-2|TRBV19
CASTRGRHTGYTF
TGTGCCAGTACTAGGGGTCGCCATACCGGCTACACCTTC
>.|.|TRBJ1-1|TRBV4-3
CASSQDQGQWAFF
TGCGCCAGCAGCCAAGATCAGGGGCAGTGGGCTTTCTTT
>.|.|TRBJ1-1|TRBV12-3/TRBV12-4
CASSSKPDTEAFF
TGTGCCAGCAGTTCAAAGCCCGACACTGAAGCTTTCTTT
>few|.|TRBJ1-5|TRBV4-2
CASSQDWGGSQPQHF
TGTGCCAGCAGCCAAGACTGGGGGGGGAGCCAGCCCCAGCATTTT
>.|TRBD2|TRBJ2-1|TRBV30
CAWSVLKRGLYNEQFF
TGTGCCTGGAGTGTACTCAAGCGGGGGCTATACAATGAGCAGTTCTTC
>.|TRBD1|TRBJ2-1|TRBV4-3
CASSQVDRDNEQFF
TGCGCCAGCAGCCAAGTAGACAGGGACAATGAGCAGTTCTTC
>.|TRBD1|TRBJ2-7|TRBV4-1
CASSLRDSTGDEQYF
TGCGCCAGCAGCCTCCGGGACAGTACCGGGGACGAGCAGTACTTC
>.|TRBD2|TRBJ2-5|TRBV7-2
CASSRVSGGQETQYF
TGTGCCAGCAGCCGCGTTAGCGGGGGGCAAGAGACCCAGTACTTC
>once|.|TRBJ1-2|TRBV27
CASSLDRDYGYTF
TGTGCCAGCAGTTTAGATAGAGACTATGGCTACACCTTC
>.|TRBD1|TRBJ1-2|TRBV5-4
CASSFEGAANYGYTF
TGTGCCAGCAGCTTCGAGGGGGCTGCTAACTATGGCTACACCTTC
>.|TRBD1|TRBJ1-6|TRBV2
CASSKTGGATGDSPLHF
TGTGCCAGCAGTAAGACAGGGGGCGCAACAGGAGATTCACCCCTCCACTTT
>.|TRBD1|TRBJ1-1|TRBV4-1
CASSQGGQWTEAFF
TGCGCCAGCAGCCAAGGGGGACAGTGGACTGAAGCTTTCTTT
>once|.|TRBJ1-1|TRBV4-3
CASSRSGAGNTEAFF
TGCGCCAGCAGCCGCTCAGGGGCCGGGAACACTGAAGCTTTCTTT
>.|.|TRBJ2-3|TRBV4-3
CASQDRINTDTQYF
TGCGCCAGCCAAGACAGGATAAACACAGATACGCAGTATTTT
>.|TRBD1|TRBJ2-7|TRBV2
CASSRQDRARSEQYF
TGTGCCAGCAGTAGACAGGACAGGGCCCGCTCCGAGCAGTACTTC
>.|.|TRBJ2-1|TRBV4-1
CASRPGIGSYNEQFF
TGCGCCAGCAGACCGGGAATAGGGTCCTACAATGAGCAGTTCTTC
>.|TRBD1|TRBJ2-2|TRBV5-4
CATRQGPTGELFF
TGTGCCACTAGACAGGGACCCACCGGGGAGCTGTTTTTT
>.|.|TRBJ1-2|TRBV9
CASSQRRGGPNYGYTF
TGTGCCAGCAGCCAAAGACGCGGGGGGCCCAATTATGGCTACACCTTC
>.|.|TRBJ1-2|TRBV30
CAWRAGRNYGYTF
TGTGCCTGGAGAGCAGGGCGAAACTATGGCTACACCTTC
>.|TRBD1|TRBJ1-5|TRBV5-1
CASSTGQSNQPQHF
TGCGCCAGCAGCACGGGACAGAGCAATCAGCCCCAGCATTTT
>.|.|TRBJ2-1|TRBV18
CASSPTGAYNEQFF
TGTGCCAGCTCACCGACAGGAGCCTACAATGAGCAGTTCTTC
>once|.|TRBJ2-7|TRBV11-3
CASSLLLGDEQYF
TGTGCCAGCAGCTTACTACTCGGGGACGAGCAGTACTTC
>once|.|TRBJ2-7|TRBV29-1
CSVEGGYPYEQYF
TGCAGCGTTGAAGGAGGGTACCCCTACGAGCAGTACTTC
>.|.|TRBJ1-4|TRBV5-1
CASSYGGLNEKLFF
TGCGCCAGCAGCTACGGTGGGCTTAATGAAAAACTGTTTTTT
>.|TRBD1|TRBJ1-5|TRBV7-2
CASSFSGGWQPQHF
TGTGCCAGCAGCTTTTCAGGGGGCTGGCAGCCCCAGCATTTT
>.|.|TRBJ1-4|TRBV4-1
CASSLRIGHNEKLFF
TGCGCCAGCAGCCTAAGAATTGGGCACAATGAAAAACTGTTTTTT
>.|TRBD1|TRBJ2-7|TRBV2
CASKGTGEGKTREQYF
TGTGCCTCCAAAGGGACAGGGGAAGGGAAGACGCGGGAGCAGTACTTC
>once|TRBD1|TRBJ1-4|TRBV29-1
CSVWSPGTGGEKLFF
TGCAGCGTCTGGAGCCCCGGGACAGGAGGTGAAAAACTGTTTTTT
>.|TRBD2|TRBJ2-3|TRBV6-5
CASSYSLAGGPDTQYF
TGTGCCAGCAGTTACTCCCTAGCGGGGGGGCCAGATACGCAGTATTTT
>.|.|TRBJ2-5|TRBV20-1
CSASAGETQYF
TGCAGTGCTAGCGCCGGGGAGACCCAGTACTTC
>.|TRBD2|TRBJ2-5|TRBV5-1
CASSLVYAGEETQYF
TGCGCCAGCAGCTTGGTGTATGCGGGGGAAGAGACCCAGTACTTC
>once|.|TRBJ1-4|TRBV7-2
CASSKDSDNEKLFF
TGTGCCAGCAGCAAAGACAGTGATAATGAAAAACTGTTTTTT